This T cell receptor (beta chain) originates from a study of CD8 T cells in Susac syndrome. Study-wide results and limits: In its TCR sequencing and HLA analysis, the study acknowledged that the number of individuals was relatively small.

As to this clonotype: Its specificity is not known.

Sequencing of TCR beta was undertaken in CD8+ and CD4+ T cells derived from blood. The controls, all healthy donors, were matched for age and sex. Random-hexamer reverse transcription was applied to roughly 0.5 to 1 ug RNA. A multiplex approach, immunoSEQ multiplex PCR, amplified TCR beta CDR3 across 54 Vbeta and 13 Jbeta. Using its own MiXCR run on the immunoSEQ multiplex PCR reads, TCRdb lists one record per CDR3 protein. Of about 200,000 distinct CDR3 sequences in the sample, roughly 94% were seen once. Sequencing was carried out using CD4+ T cells from PBMCs. This receptor was identified in a human donor in good health.

CDR3 in amino acids: CASRPTGFKETQYF. The CDR3 DNA reads as TGTGCCAGCAGACCGACAGGTTTCAAAGAGACCCAGTACTTC. The gene calls are TRBV6-2 or TRBV6-3 and TRBJ2-5; tentatively, D is TRBD1 (6 bases). V dropped 6 bases and J dropped 3 bases, with 14 bases sitting between them. The CDR3 covers 14 residues. Germline values: CDR1 MNHEY, CDR2 SVGEGT.